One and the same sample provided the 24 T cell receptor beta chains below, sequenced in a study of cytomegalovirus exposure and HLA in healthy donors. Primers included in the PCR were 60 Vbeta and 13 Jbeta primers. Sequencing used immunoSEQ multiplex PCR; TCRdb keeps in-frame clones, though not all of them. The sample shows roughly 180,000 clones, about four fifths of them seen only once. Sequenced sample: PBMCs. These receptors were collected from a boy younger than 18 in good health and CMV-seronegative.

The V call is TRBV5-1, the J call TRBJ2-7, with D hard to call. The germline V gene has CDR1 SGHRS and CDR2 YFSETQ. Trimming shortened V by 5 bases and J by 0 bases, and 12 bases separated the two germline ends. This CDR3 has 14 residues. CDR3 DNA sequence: TGCGCCAGCAGGTTAGAAGAGAGCTCCTACGAGCAGTACTTC. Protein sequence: CASRLEESSYEQYF.

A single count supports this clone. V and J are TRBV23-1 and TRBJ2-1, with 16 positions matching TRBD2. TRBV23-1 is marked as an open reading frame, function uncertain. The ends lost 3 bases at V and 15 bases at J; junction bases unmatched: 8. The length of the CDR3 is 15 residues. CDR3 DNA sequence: TGCGCCAGCAGTCAGGTGGGACTAGCGGGAGGGCCTCGGTTCTTC. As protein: CASSQVGLAGGPRFF.

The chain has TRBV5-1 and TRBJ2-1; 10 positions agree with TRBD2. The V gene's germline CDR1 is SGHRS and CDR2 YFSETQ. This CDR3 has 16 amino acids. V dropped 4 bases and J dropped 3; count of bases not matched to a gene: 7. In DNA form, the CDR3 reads TGCGCCAGCAGCCCTCCCCTAGCGGGAGTCTACAATGAGCAGTTCTTC. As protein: CASSPPLAGVYNEQFF.

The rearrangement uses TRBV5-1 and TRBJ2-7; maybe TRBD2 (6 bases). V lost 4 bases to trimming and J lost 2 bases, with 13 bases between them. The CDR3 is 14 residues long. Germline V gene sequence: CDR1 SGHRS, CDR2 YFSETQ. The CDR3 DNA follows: TGCGCCAGCAGCCTCATCCCGGGGGCCTACGAGCAGTACTTC. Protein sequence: CASSLIPGAYEQYF.

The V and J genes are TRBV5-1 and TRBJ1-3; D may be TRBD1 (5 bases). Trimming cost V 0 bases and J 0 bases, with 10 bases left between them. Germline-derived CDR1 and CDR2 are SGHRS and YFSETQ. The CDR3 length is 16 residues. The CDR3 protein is CASSLGQQSSGNTIYF. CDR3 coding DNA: TGCGCCAGCAGCTTGGGACAGCAGAGCTCTGGAAACACCATATATTTT.

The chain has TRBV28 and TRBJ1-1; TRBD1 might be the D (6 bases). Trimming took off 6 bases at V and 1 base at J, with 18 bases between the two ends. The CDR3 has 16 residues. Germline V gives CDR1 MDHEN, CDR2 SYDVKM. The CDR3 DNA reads TGTGCCAGCAGATGGACAGCCGGAGAGGGGAACACTGAAGCTTTCTTT. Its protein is CASRWTAGEGNTEAFF.

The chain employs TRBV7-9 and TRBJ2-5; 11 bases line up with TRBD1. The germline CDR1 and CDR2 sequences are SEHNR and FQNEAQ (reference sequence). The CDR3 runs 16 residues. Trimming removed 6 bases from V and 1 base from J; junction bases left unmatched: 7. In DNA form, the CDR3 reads TGTGCCAGCAGGACGTGGACAGGGGGCATCCAAGAGACCCAGTACTTC. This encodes CASRTWTGGIQETQYF.

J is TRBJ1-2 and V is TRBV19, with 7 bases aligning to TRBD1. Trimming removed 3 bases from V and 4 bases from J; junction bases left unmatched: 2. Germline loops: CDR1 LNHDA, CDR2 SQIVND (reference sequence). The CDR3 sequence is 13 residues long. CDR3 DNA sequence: TGTGCCAGTAGTATGACAGGGACCTATGGCTACACCTTC. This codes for CASSMTGTYGYTF.

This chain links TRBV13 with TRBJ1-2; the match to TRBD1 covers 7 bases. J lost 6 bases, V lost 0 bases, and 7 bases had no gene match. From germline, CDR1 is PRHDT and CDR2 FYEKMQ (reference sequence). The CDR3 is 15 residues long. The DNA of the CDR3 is TGTGCCAGCAGCTTAGGGGGACAGAGCTGGGATGGCTACACCTTC. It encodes CASSLGGQSWDGYTF.

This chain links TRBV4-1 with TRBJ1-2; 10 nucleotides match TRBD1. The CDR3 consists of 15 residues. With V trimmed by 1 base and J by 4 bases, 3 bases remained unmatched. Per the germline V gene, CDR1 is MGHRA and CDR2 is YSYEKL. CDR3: CASSQGQGAGYGYTF. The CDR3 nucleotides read TGCGCCAGCAGCCAAGGACAGGGGGCGGGCTATGGCTACACCTTC.

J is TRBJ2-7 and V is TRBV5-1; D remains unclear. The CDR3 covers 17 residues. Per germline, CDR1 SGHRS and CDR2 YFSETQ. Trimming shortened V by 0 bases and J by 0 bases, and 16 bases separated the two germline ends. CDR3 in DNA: TGCGCCAGCAGCTTGGATTCCTGGCGGATGTCCTCCTACGAGCAGTACTTC. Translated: CASSLDSWRMSSYEQYF.

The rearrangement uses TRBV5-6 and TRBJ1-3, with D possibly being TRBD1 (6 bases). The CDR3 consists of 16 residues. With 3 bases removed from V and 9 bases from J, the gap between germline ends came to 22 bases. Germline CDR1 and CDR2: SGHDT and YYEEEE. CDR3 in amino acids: CASSSRTGGRTSTIYF. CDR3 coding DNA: TGTGCCAGCAGCTCTCGAACGGGGGGCAGGACTAGCACCATATATTTT.

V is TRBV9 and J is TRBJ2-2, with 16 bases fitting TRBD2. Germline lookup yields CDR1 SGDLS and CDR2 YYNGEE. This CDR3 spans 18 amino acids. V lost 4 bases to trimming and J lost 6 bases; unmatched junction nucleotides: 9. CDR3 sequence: CASSSHGTSGGAAGELFF. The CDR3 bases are TGTGCCAGCAGCTCCCACGGGACTAGCGGGGGGGCCGCCGGGGAGCTGTTTTTT. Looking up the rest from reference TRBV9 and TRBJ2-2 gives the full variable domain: DSGVTQTPKHLITATGQRVTLRCSPRSGDLSVYWYQQSLDQGLQFLIQYYNGEERAKGNILERFSAQQFPDLHSELNLSSLELGDSALYFCASSSHGTSGGAAGELFFGEGSRLTVL.

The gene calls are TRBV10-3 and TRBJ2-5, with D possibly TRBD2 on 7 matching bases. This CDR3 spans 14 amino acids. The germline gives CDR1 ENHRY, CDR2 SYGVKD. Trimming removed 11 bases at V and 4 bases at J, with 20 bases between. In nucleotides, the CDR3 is TGTGCCGTCCAAGATCGGGGGGCAGGAGAGACCCAGTACTTC. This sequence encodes CAVQDRGAGETQYF.

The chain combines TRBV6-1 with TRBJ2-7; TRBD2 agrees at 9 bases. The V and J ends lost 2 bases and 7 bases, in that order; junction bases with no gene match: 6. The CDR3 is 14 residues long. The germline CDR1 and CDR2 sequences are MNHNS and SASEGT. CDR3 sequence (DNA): TGTGCCAGCAGTGAATTAGCGGGAGTCTGGGAGCAGTACTTC. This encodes CASSELAGVWEQYF.

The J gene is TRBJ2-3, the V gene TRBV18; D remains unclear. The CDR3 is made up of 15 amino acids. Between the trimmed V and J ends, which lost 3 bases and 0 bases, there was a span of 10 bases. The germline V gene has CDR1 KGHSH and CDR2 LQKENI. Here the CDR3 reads CASSPTAPSTDTQYF. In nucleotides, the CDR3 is TGTGCCAGCTCACCCACAGCCCCAAGCACAGATACGCAGTATTTT.

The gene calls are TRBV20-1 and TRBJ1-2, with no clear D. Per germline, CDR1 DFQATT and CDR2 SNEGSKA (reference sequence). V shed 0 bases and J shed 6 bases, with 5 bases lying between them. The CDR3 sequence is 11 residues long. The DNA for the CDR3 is TGCAGTGCTAGAGAGCCAGATGGCTACACCTTC. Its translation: CSAREPDGYTF.

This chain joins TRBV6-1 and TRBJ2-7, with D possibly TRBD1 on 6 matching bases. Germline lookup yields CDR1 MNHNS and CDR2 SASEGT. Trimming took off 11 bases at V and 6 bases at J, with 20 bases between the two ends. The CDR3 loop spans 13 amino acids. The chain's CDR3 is CARQKDSLCEQYF. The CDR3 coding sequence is TGTGCCCGCCAGAAGGACAGTCTCTGCGAGCAGTACTTC.

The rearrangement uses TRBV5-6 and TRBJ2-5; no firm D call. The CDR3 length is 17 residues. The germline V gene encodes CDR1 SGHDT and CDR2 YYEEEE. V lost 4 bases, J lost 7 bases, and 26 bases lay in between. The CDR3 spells CASSTLLITLVFGTQYF. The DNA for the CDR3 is TGTGCCAGCAGCACCCTTCTAATCACTCTCGTCTTCGGGACCCAGTACTTC.

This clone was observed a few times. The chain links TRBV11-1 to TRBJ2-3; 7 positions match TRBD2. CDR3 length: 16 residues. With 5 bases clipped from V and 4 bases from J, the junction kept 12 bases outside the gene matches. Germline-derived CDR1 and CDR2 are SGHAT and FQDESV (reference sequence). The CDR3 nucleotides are TGTGCCAGCAGCCCGCGAGTTTGGCGGGAGCCAGATACGCAGTATTTT. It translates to CASSPRVWREPDTQYF.

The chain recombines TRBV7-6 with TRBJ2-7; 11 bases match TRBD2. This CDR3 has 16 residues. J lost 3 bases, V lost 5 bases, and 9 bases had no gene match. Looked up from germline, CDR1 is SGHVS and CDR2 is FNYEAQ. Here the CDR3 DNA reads TGTGCCAGCAGCCCTATAGCGGGAGGGCCTGGCTACGAGCAGTACTTC. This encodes CASSPIAGGPGYEQYF.

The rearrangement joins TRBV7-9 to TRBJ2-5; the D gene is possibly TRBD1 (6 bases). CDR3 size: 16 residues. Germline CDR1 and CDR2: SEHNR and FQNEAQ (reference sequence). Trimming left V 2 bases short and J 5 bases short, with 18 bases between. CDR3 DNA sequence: TGTGCCAGCAGCTTACGAAGCTTGAGGGGGTGGGAGACCCAGTACTTC. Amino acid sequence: CASSLRSLRGWETQYF.

The CDR3 nucleotides are TGTGCCAGCAGCGTCACGGCAACTAATGAAAAACTGTTTTTT. Translated: CASSVTATNEKLFF. The chain couples TRBV9 to TRBJ1-4, with D hard to call. The V gene's germline CDR1 is SGDLS and CDR2 YYNGEE. The V end was cut by 2 bases, the J end by 0 bases, with 5 bases between. CDR3 size: 14 residues.

CDR3 bases: TGTGCCAGCAGCCTACTCGGGACAGACATCTATGGCTACACCTTC. Translating it yields CASSLLGTDIYGYTF. The chain couples TRBV6-5 to TRBJ1-2, with TRBD1 matching 7 bases. J lost 4 bases, V lost 6 bases, and 11 bases had no gene match. This CDR3 region has 15 residues. The germline V gene has CDR1 MNHEY and CDR2 SVGAGI.